This T cell receptor (beta chain) was sequenced in a study of blood T cell repertoires in COVID-19 (dated by TCRdb to 2020 to 2022). Study-level background: Collaborator samples came from the United States, Italy and Spain and covered acute and convalescent phases of COVID-19. The material from the prospective study consisted of cDNA or gDNA derived from T cells, B-cell-depleted T cells, or PBMCs. Deeply sampled blood TCRbeta repertoires from subjects exposed to, actively infected with, or recovered from COVID-19 were included in the dataset. The repertoires were released in a freely available public database meant as a resource for research on the immune response to SARS-CoV-2. Samples were obtained from the ongoing ImmuneRACE study (first 160 participants) and from about 1,300 subjects provided by 6 global collaborators. A de-identified subject ID, COVID-19 status, age in years and sex were almost always included in the sample metadata. HLA class I and class II types, where available, came from metadata supplied by the sample provider rather than from assay-based typing. The study at large found these results: Clinical and demographic metadata were provided uncurated, with the amount varying by source and participant.

The collaborating institutions used their own protocols to collect whole blood in K2EDTA tubes. Collaborator samples were shipped for TCRbeta analysis as frozen whole blood, isolated PBMCs, or DNA extracted from either sample type. TCRbeta CDR3 regions were amplified from genomic DNA by means of the immunoSEQ Assay, a bias-controlled multiplex PCR. The source study handled its data this way. Within the assay, amplification of reference gene primers was used to estimate how many nucleated cells each sample contained. To quantify the absolute abundance of each unique TCRbeta CDR3 rearrangement, sequence reads were collapsed and filtered. For each sample, productive Simpson clonality was calculated as the square root of Simpson's diversity index across productive rearrangements. TCRdb stores this immuneACCESS table with in-frame sequences only. Part of the clones is absent; in the studies checked, under half of the shortfall reflects unresolved V genes, and no reason is known for the rest. V, J and clone size were drawn from that table, and D and trimming were deduced from the DNA. This sample gives some 88,000 clones in total; around 85% of them show up just once. Roughly 15% of the sample is taken by the ten largest.

As to this clone: The specificity of this receptor is unknown. The record has no base qualities; no much larger clone is one base away.

There are 17 amino acids in the CDR3, from cysteine to valine inclusive. Solely the CDR3 DNA is kept, with 51 bases framed from the first base. CDR1 and CDR2 (SGHTA, FQGNSA) derive from the germline V gene. V is pruned by 1 base and J by 0 bases, leaving 6 bases of the junction without a gene match. The sequence was obtained from a woman in her sixties or seventies with acute or convalescent COVID-19. Material for sequencing was peripheral blood. The chain employs TRBV7-2 and TRBJ2-7; 10 bases in between match TRBD2. The DNA sequence is TGTGCCAGCAGCTTAGTAGCCGGGACTAGCGTCTCCTACGAGCAGTACGTC. Translated, it reads CASSLVAGTSVSYEQYV.